This entry is about one T cell receptor beta chain. The target antigen is unknown. These data belong to a study of OX40 agonist ivuxolimab in advanced cancers. Study overall: Ivuxolimab, an agonistic anti-OX40 (CD134) antibody, was given to patients. Participants averaged about 60 years of age (range about 23 to 79) and were 75% to 90% male.

General study results and limits: What antigens the expanded peripheral T cells recognized was never established. Doses of 0.1 to 3.0 mg/kg were accompanied by clonal expansion of CD4+ and CD8+ blood T cells by week 6.

Per the germline V gene, CDR1 is MGHRA and CDR2 is YSYEKL. V shed 1 base and J 8 bases; nucleotides not matched to a gene: 7. The CDR3 loop spans 15 amino acids. Some clones are missing from TCRdb's copy, which holds only in-frame ones; the method was immunoSEQ multiplex PCR. The sample records 50,000 or so clones, 75% to 95% being singletons. The TCR originated in an adult with an advanced solid tumor such as melanoma, head and neck, liver or kidney cancer. The material sequenced was CD4+ or CD8+ T cells sorted from blood, taken in a trial of the OX40 agonist ivuxolimab. The rearrangement uses TRBV4-1 and TRBJ1-2; 10 bases line up with TRBD1. The DNA of the CDR3 is TGCGCCAGCAGCCAAGGGGGACAGGGGCTCGAGGGCTACACCTTC. Translated, it gives CASSQGGQGLEGYTF.